This T cell receptor (beta chain) was captured in a study of Ad26.COV2.S vaccination and SARS-CoV-2 variants. Study at large: Donor was assigned to the Ad26.COV2.S arm of trial COV1001. Points from the study as a whole: In TCR breadth and depth analyses, total T cell responses may have been underestimated. Ad26.COV2.S recipients had broader spike-specific TCRs (P = 0.0014).

Clones were read by immunoSEQ multiplex PCR, and TCRdb kept only the in-frame ones, dropping some. The profile shows over 450,000 clones, about 88% of them singletons. The treatment here: around 19 received Ad26.COV2.S at low or high dose, single or two shots; several received placebo; per-sample allocation not given. Vaccine and placebo recipients were sampled on day 63 after the first injection. CDR3 length: 12 residues. Per germline, CDR1 SEHNR and CDR2 FQNEAQ (reference sequence). The V end was cut by 3 bases, the J end by 8 bases, with 10 bases between. Of note for this clone: The target antigen is unknown.

The sequence was collected from a person between 18 and 65 years old who received the Ad26.COV2.S COVID-19 vaccine or a placebo. The input for sequencing was peripheral blood, taken in a trial of Ad26.COV2.S vaccine versus placebo. The rearrangement uses TRBV7-9 and TRBJ1-1; possibly TRBD1 for D (5 bases). The CDR3 here is CASSFLGPEAFF. DNA for the CDR3: TGTGCCAGCAGCTTTTTGGGGCCCGAAGCTTTCTTT.